This is a list of T cell receptor beta chains from one sample in a study of cytomegalovirus exposure and HLA in healthy donors. The table came from immunoSEQ multiplex PCR; TCRdb's copy has only in-frame clones and leaves some out. The sample holds roughly 100,000 clones, about 85% seen once. The sample comprised PBMCs. The source is a man aged 18 to 30 in good health and CMV-seropositive. CDR3s include the opening cysteine and the closing phenylalanine or tryptophan. D genes are given only for firm matches.

cdr3_nt	cdr3_aa	v_call	j_call	d_call
TGCGCCAGCAGCTTGGCAGGGGACTACAATGAGCAGTTCTTC	CASSLAGDYNEQFF	TRBV5-1	TRBJ2-1	-
TGCGCCAGCAGCCGGACGGGACAGGGGGCCTACGAGCAGTACTTC	CASSRTGQGAYEQYF	TRBV4-1	TRBJ2-7	TRBD1
TGTGCCAGCAGCTTTAGAGGGAGGGCCGGGGATGAGCAGTTCTTC	CASSFRGRAGDEQFF	TRBV11-2	TRBJ2-1	TRBD2
TGCGCCAGCAGCTTTGGCCTCTTGAACACTGAAGCTTTCTTT	CASSFGLLNTEAFF	TRBV5-1	TRBJ1-1	-
TGTGCCAGCAGTTTGTCCAGGCAGGCCTACGAGCAGTACTTC	CASSLSRQAYEQYF	TRBV28	TRBJ2-7	-
TGCAGCGCCACTCGGGACTTCGGGTACACCGGGGAGCTGTTTTTT	CSATRDFGYTGELFF	TRBV29-1	TRBJ2-2	-
TGTGCCAGCAGCGTAGGACCCACACTCCGCGGGAGCGGCAATGAGCAGTTCTTC	CASSVGPTLRGSGNEQFF	TRBV9	TRBJ2-1	TRBD2
TGTGCCAGCAGTTTATCGGTTGGCAGGGGGTACAATGAGCAGTTCTTC	CASSLSVGRGYNEQFF	TRBV27	TRBJ2-1	TRBD1
TGTGCCAGCAGCTTAGATAAACTAGCGGGCGAGCATCGGCAGTTCTTC	CASSLDKLAGEHRQFF	TRBV11-2	TRBJ2-1	TRBD2
TGTGCCAGCAGTTACCGTAGGACAGGGGATTATGGCGGCTACACCTTC	CASSYRRTGDYGGYTF	TRBV6-6	TRBJ1-2	TRBD1
TGTGCCAGCTCCCCAACCGGCACTAGCGGGACGAACACCGGGGAGCTGTTTTTT	CASSPTGTSGTNTGELFF	TRBV18	TRBJ2-2	TRBD2